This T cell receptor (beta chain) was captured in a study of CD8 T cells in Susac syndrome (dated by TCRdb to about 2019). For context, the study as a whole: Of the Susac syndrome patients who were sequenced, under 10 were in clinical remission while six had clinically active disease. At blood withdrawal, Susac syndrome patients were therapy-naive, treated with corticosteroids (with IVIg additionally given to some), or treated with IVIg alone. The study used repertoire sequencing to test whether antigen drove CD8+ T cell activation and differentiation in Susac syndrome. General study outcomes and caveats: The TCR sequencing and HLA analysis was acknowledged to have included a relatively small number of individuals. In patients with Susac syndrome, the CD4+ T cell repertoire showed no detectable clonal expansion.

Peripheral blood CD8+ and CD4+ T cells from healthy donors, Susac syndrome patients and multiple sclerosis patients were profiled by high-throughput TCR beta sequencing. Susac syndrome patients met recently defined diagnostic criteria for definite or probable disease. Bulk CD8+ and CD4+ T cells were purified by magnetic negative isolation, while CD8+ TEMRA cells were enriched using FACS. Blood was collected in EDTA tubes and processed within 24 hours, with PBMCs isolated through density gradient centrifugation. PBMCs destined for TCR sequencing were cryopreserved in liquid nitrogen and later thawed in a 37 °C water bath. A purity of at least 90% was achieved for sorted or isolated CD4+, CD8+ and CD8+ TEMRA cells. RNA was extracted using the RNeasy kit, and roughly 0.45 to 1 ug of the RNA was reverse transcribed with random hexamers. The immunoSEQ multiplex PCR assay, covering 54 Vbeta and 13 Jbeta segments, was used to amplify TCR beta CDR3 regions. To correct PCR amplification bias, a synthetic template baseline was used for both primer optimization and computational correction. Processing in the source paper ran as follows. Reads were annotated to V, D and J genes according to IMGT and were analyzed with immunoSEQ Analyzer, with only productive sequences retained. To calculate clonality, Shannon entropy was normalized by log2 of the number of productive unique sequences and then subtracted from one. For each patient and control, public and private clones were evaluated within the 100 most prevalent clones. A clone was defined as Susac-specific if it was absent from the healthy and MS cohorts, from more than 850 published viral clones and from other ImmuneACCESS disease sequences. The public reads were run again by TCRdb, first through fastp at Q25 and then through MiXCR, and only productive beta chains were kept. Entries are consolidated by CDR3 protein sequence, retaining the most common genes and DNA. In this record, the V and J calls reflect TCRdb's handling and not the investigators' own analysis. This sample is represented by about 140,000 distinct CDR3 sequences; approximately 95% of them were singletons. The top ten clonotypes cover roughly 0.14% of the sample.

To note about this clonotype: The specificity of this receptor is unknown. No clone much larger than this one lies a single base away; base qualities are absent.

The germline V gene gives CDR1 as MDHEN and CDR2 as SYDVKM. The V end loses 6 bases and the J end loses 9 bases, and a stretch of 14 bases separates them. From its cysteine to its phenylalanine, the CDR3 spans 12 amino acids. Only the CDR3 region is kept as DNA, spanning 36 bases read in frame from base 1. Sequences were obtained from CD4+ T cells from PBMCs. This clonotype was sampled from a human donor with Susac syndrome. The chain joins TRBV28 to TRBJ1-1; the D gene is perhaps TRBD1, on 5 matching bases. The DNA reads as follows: TGTGCCAGCAGCTTAAGCGGGGGTAAAGCTTTCTTT. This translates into CASSLSGGKAFF. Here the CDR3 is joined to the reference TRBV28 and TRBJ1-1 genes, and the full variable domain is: DVKVTQSSRYLVKRTGEKVFLECVQDMDHENMFWYRQDPGLGLRLIYFSYDVKMKEKGDIPEGYSVSREKKERFSLILESASTNQTSMYLCASSLSGGKAFFGQGTRLTVV.